Below are 21 T cell receptor beta chains sequenced from a single sample in a study of blood T cells in healthy people across ages (dated by TCRdb to between 2015 and 2016). Library preparation used 5' RACE. Data came from an Illumina HiSeq 2500. A second about 7 to 11 cycle PCR used a sample-barcoded 5' primer and a J-beta primer mix. The public reads were quality trimmed at Q25 with fastp and then assembled into clones with MiXCR by TCRdb, keeping productive beta chains. Rows merge per CDR3 protein into single entries with the most common DNA and genes. The sample table holds roughly 1,000,000 distinct CDR3 sequences, of which roughly 24% were seen once. The ten largest make up approximately 0.79% of the sample. This sample was shared with a second study, whose subject was T cells of mothers and their children.

The sequencing sample was made of blood. The receptors here all came from a girl aged 2 to 9 in good health.

This chain's CDR3 is CASSSAVTAYEQYF. CDR3 nucleotide sequence: TGTGCCAGCAGCTCGGCGGTTACTGCCTACGAGCAGTACTTC. The V and J genes are TRBV13 and TRBJ2-7, with D hard to call. Germline V lookup: CDR1 PRHDT, CDR2 FYEKMQ (reference sequence). V was pared by 4 bases and J by 2 bases, with 12 bases between. The CDR3 is 14 residues long.

In its sample, this clonotype was seen a few times. The V and J genes are TRBV2 and TRBJ2-3; D gene ambiguous. The CDR3 is made up of 11 amino acids. Germline values: CDR1 SNHLY, CDR2 FYNNEI. Trimming pared 5 bases from V and 5 bases from J, leaving 5 bases between. This chain's CDR3 is CASSIGDTQYF. In DNA, the CDR3 is TGTGCCAGCAGTATTGGAGATACGCAGTATTTT. The full variable domain, with the rest looked up from reference TRBV2 and TRBJ2-3, is EPEVTQTPSHQVTQMGQEVILRCVPISNHLYFYWYRQILGQKVEFLVSFYNNEISEKSEIFDDQFSVERPDGSNFTLKIRSTKLEDSAMYFCASSIGDTQYFGPGTRLTVL.

The chain couples TRBV7-2 to TRBJ1-2, with D possibly being TRBD1 (6 bases). Germline loops: CDR1 SGHTA, CDR2 FQGNSA. The CDR3 sequence is 12 residues long. The ends were cut back, 5 bases at V and 7 bases at J, with 11 bases in the middle. The CDR3 region has the DNA TGTGCCAGCAGCCCTCACAGGGTTGGCTACACCTTC. Its translation is CASSPHRVGYTF.

This clonotype occurred a few times. The germline gene is not matched at one end of the junction; a read error may be the cause. The chain is built from TRBV29-1 and TRBJ2-5; weak D call: TRBD2 (7 bases). The closer fit of TRBJ2-7 to the DNA end suggests the J call may be wrong. CDR1 is SQVTM and CDR2 is ANQGSEA in the germline V gene. The CDR3 runs to 13 residues. Written as DNA, the CDR3 is TGTAGCGTTGAGAAGGGGGGGCAGGACGAGCAGTACTTC. Protein sequence: CSVEKGGQDEQYF.

The genes are TRBV11-2 and TRBJ2-3; D remains ambiguous. The CDR3 sequence is 14 residues long. Germline V lookup: CDR1 SGHAT, CDR2 FQNNGV. V lost 6 bases to trimming and J lost 0 bases, with 10 bases between them. CDR3 in DNA: TGTGCCAGCAGTAGAGTGACGAGCACAGATACGCAGTATTTT. Its translation is CASSRVTSTDTQYF.

The chain is built from TRBV25-1 and TRBJ1-6; 8 positions match TRBD1. Germline assignment: CDR1 MGHDK and CDR2 SYGVNS. The CDR3 has 13 amino acids. The ends lost 8 bases at V and 10 bases at J; junction bases unmatched: 7. CDR3 loop: CASHNRGNSPLHF. CDR3 DNA sequence: TGTGCCAGCCATAACAGGGGGAACTCACCCCTCCACTTT.

This clonotype showed up just a few times. The rearrangement uses TRBV7-9 and TRBJ1-2; D is ambiguous. Looked up from germline, CDR1 is SEHNR and CDR2 is FQNEAQ (reference sequence). This CDR3 spans 16 amino acids. Deletions cut 2 bases from V and 4 bases from J, with 17 bases between. CDR3 region: CASSLHPGEPPYGYTF. The CDR3 DNA sequence: TGTGCCAGCAGCTTACATCCGGGTGAACCGCCCTATGGCTACACCTTC. Filled out from reference TRBV7-9 and TRBJ1-2, the complete variable domain reads DTGVSQNPRHKITKRGQNVTFRCDPISEHNRLYWYRQTLGQGPEFLTYFQNEAQLEKSRLLSDRFSAERPKGSFSTLEIQRTEQGDSAMYLCASSLHPGEPPYGYTFGSGTRLTVV.

The CDR3 is CSAREGGGQGDHTEAFF. The DNA for the CDR3 is TGCAGTGCTAGAGAGGGAGGTGGACAGGGGGACCACACTGAAGCTTTCTTT. The rearrangement uses TRBV20-1 and TRBJ1-1; the match to TRBD1 covers 10 bases. The ends lost 0 bases at V and 3 bases at J; junction bases unmatched: 10. Germline V gene lookup returns CDR1 DFQATT and CDR2 SNEGSKA (reference sequence). The CDR3 sequence is 17 residues long.

The table lists this clonotype with many counts. A much larger clone lies one base from this, so it may be a read error. The chain joins TRBV7-9 to TRBJ2-5; D is unclear. The J call is in doubt because the DNA end fits TRBJ2-1 better. Germline V CDR1 and CDR2: SEHNR, FQNEAQ (reference sequence). The CDR3 loop spans 12 amino acids. CDR3 sequence: CASSLARNEQFF. In DNA, the CDR3 is TGTGCCAGCAGCTTAGCGAGGAATGAGCAGTTCTTC.

This clonotype was counted a few times. The chain is built from TRBV3-1 and TRBJ2-4; no clear D. V shed 4 bases and J shed 0 bases, with 13 bases lying between them. The CDR3 sequence is 16 residues long. The germline gives CDR1 LGHDT, CDR2 YNNKEL (reference sequence). CDR3 DNA: TGTGCCAGCAGCCCGAATCGTTCTCTAGCCAAAAACATTCAGTACTTC. This sequence encodes CASSPNRSLAKNIQYF.

The chain has TRBV12-3 or TRBV12-4 and TRBJ1-1; 7 positions agree with TRBD1. V lost 3 bases to trimming and J lost 4 bases; unmatched junction nucleotides: 5. This CDR3 is built from 14 residues. The CDR3 DNA reads TGTGCCAGCAGTTTGCAAGGGGGCATCACTGAAGCTTTCTTT. This gives the protein CASSLQGGITEAFF.

This clonotype was observed a handful of times. The chain is built from TRBV28 and TRBJ1-4; 7 bases map to TRBD1. Germline values: CDR1 MDHEN, CDR2 SYDVKM. The V and J ends lost 6 bases and 7 bases, in that order; junction bases with no gene match: 8. The CDR3 is made up of 14 amino acids. The CDR3 sequence: CASRFSAGGEKLFF. The CDR3 DNA reads TGTGCCAGCAGGTTCTCGGCAGGGGGTGAAAAACTGTTTTTT.

This clonotype was counted a few times. This chain connects TRBV12-3 or TRBV12-4 to TRBJ2-2; D may be TRBD2 (7 bases). Trimming removed 5 bases at V and 7 bases at J, with 20 bases between. CDR3 length: 16 amino acids. CDR3 sequence (DNA): TGTGCCAGCAGTCCACATCCGGGGGGCCTCGGCGGGGAGCTGTTTTTT. It translates to CASSPHPGGLGGELFF.

This sequence joins TRBV12-3 or TRBV12-4 and TRBJ2-2; D is possibly TRBD1 or TRBD2 (6 bases each). The CDR3 loop spans 16 amino acids. V lost 6 bases and J lost 6, with 20 bases in between. The CDR3 DNA reads TGTGCCAGCAGCCGACGACGAGGGGGAGGTCCCGGGGAGCTGTTTTTT. It codes for CASSRRRGGGPGELFF.

This chain links TRBV4-2 with TRBJ2-5; TRBD1 matches 8 bases. The CDR3 length is 16 residues. Germline lookup yields CDR1 LGHNA and CDR2 YNFKEQ. With 0 bases clipped from V and 6 bases from J, the junction kept 9 bases outside the gene matches. For the CDR3, the DNA is TGTGCCAGCAGCCAAGACCAGGGGGCGGGTTGGCAGACCCAGTACTTC. It codes for CASSQDQGAGWQTQYF.

The J gene is TRBJ2-1, the V gene TRBV7-8; D unclear. The CDR3 length is 13 residues. CDR1 is SGHVS and CDR2 is FQNEAQ in the germline V gene. Trimming cost V 1 base and J 7 bases, with 8 bases left between them. In DNA form, the CDR3 reads TGTGCCAGCAGCTTAGAGAGGCAAAATGAGCAGTTCTTC. Translation: CASSLERQNEQFF. The complete variable domain, with remaining parts taken from reference TRBV7-8 and TRBJ2-1, reads GAGVSQSPRYKVAKRGQDVALRCDPISGHVSLFWYQQALGQGPEFLTYFQNEAQLDKSGLPSDRFFAERPEGSVSTLKIQRTQQEDSAVYLCASSLERQNEQFFGPGTRLTVL.

This chain joins TRBV28 and TRBJ2-2, with D possibly being TRBD1 (5 bases). V was clipped by 3 bases and J by 4 bases, with 9 bases between them. The germline V gene encodes CDR1 MDHEN and CDR2 SYDVKM. This CDR3 has 14 amino acids. This CDR3 is CASSLIGVTGELFF. The CDR3 region has the DNA TGTGCCAGCAGTTTGATAGGGGTCACCGGGGAGCTGTTTTTT.

The chain employs TRBV4-1 and TRBJ2-1, with TRBD2 matching over 14 bases. Unmatched junction bases numbered 20, after V lost 7 bases and J lost 9 bases. The CDR3 contains 19 residues. Per the germline V gene, CDR1 is MGHRA and CDR2 is YSYEKL. CDR3 DNA sequence: TGCGCCAGCACCGCATGGGGGACTAGCGGGAGCCTAAGGGAGAGTGAGCAGTTCTTC. Translated: CASTAWGTSGSLRESEQFF.

This clonotype showed up just a few times. The chain combines TRBV29-1 with TRBJ1-1; TRBD1 is a possible D gene (5 bases). CDR3 length: 14 amino acids. Trimming cost V 4 bases and J 6 bases, with 18 bases left between them. Germline V lookup: CDR1 SQVTM, CDR2 ANQGSEA. The CDR3 DNA reads TGCAGCGTTGGGTGCAGGGTGGCAAACGCTGAAGCTTTCTTT. Translation: CSVGCRVANAEAFF. The full variable domain, in which reference TRBV29-1 and TRBJ1-1 provide the parts outside the CDR3, is SAVISQKPSRDICQRGTSLTIQCQVDSQVTMMFWYRQQPGQSLTLIATANQGSEATYESGFVIDKFPISRPNLTFSTLTVSNMSPEDSSIYLCSVGCRVANAEAFFGQGTRLTVV.

This clonotype was detected only a few times. The rearrangement joins TRBV6-5 to TRBJ2-3; no clear D. V gave up 0 bases and J gave up 5 bases, with 9 bases separating them. Germline-derived CDR1 and CDR2 are MNHEY and SVGAGI. There are 14 residues in the CDR3. The CDR3 DNA is TGTGCCAGCAGTTACTCGTTTCCTGGAGATACGCAGTATTTT. It codes for CASSYSFPGDTQYF.

There are a few counts of this clonotype. V usage is TRBV24-1 and J usage is TRBJ2-3; D is ambiguous. Germline V CDR1 and CDR2: KGHDR, SFDVKD. Trimming removed 5 bases from V and 1 base from J, with 12 bases in between. The CDR3 totals 15 residues. CDR3 sequence (DNA): TGTGCCACCAGTGTCCCACAAGGACGCACAGATACGCAGTATTTT. Protein product: CATSVPQGRTDTQYF.